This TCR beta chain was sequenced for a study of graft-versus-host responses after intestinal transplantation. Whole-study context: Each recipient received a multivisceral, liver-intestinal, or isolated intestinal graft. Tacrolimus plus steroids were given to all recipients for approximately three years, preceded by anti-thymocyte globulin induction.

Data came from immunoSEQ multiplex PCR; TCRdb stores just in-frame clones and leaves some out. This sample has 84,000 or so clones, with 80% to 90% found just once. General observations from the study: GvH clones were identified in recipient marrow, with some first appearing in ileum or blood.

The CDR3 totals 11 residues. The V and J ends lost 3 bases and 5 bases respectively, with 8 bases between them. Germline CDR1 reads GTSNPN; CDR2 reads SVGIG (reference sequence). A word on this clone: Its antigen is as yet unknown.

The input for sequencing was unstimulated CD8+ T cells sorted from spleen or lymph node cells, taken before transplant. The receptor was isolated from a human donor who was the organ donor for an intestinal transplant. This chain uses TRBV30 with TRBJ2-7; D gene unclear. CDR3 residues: CAWRFAHEQYF. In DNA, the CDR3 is TGTGCCTGGAGGTTCGCGCACGAGCAGTACTTC.